One and the same sample provided the 5 T cell receptor beta chains below, sequenced in a study of cytomegalovirus exposure and HLA in healthy donors. The table came from immunoSEQ multiplex PCR; TCRdb's copy has only in-frame clones and leaves some out. Among 330,000 or so clones listed, roughly 85% were seen once. The material sequenced was PBMCs. These TCRs come from a woman aged 18-29 years in good health and CMV-seronegative.

This CDR3 is CASSTRDRAAEQYF. The CDR3 DNA reads TGTGCCAGCAGCACCCGGGACAGGGCGGCCGAGCAGTACTTC. V gene TRBV7-8 combines with J gene TRBJ2-7, with TRBD1 identical over 9 bases. Germline assignment: CDR1 SGHVS and CDR2 FQNEAQ. The CDR3 covers 14 residues. The ends lost 5 bases at V and 6 bases at J; junction bases unmatched: 8.

The genes are TRBV9 and TRBJ2-3; TRBD2 aligns across 15 bases. Germline V gives CDR1 SGDLS, CDR2 YYNGEE. After removal of 4 bases from V and 6 bases from J, the junction contained 6 bases not matched to a gene. The CDR3 loop spans 16 amino acids. The CDR3, as DNA: TGTGCCAGCAGCCGCCGCGGGACTAGCGGGAGGGATACGCAGTATTTT. It yields the protein CASSRRGTSGRDTQYF.

This chain links TRBV5-6 with TRBJ2-1; possibly TRBD2 for D (6 bases). The CDR3 totals 15 residues. Germline CDR1 reads SGHDT; CDR2 reads YYEEEE. V shed 0 bases and J shed 2 bases, with 9 bases lying between them. The CDR3 DNA is TGTGCCAGCAGCTTGGGTCGGGAGCCCTACAATGAGCAGTTCTTC. Its translation is CASSLGREPYNEQFF.

This chain connects TRBV5-1 to TRBJ2-7; D remains unclear. The CDR3 is made up of 15 amino acids. V lost 0 bases to trimming and J lost 7 bases, with 17 bases between them. CDR1 is SGHRS, CDR2 YFSETQ, per germline. The CDR3 DNA follows: TGCGCCAGCAGCTTGGAAGGTGGCGGAGAGATGGAGCAGTACTTC. Its protein is CASSLEGGGEMEQYF.

This clone came up once. V usage is TRBV28 and J usage is TRBJ2-1, with TRBD2 identical over 10 bases. CDR1 MDHEN and CDR2 SYDVKM come from the germline V gene. The CDR3 is 20 residues long. The trim removed 3 bases at V and 6 bases at J, leaving 20 bases unmatched. For the CDR3, the DNA is TGTGCCAGCAGTTTTGGGGGCCCCCGACTAGCGGGCGTCCGAGCCAATGAGCAGTTCTTC. Residues: CASSFGGPRLAGVRANEQFF.